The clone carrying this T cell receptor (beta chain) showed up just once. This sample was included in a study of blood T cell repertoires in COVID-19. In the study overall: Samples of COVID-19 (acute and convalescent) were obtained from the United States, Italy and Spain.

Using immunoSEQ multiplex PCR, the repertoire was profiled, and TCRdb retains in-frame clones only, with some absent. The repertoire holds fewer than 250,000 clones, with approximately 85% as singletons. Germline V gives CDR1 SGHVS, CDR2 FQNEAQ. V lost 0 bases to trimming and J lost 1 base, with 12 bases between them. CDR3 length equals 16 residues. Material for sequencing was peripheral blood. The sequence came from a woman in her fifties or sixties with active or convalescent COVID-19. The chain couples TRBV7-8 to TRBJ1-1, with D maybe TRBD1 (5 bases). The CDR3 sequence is CASSLAPWQGNTEAFF. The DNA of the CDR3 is TGTGCCAGCAGCTTAGCCCCATGGCAGGGGAACACTGAAGCTTTCTTT.